Sequencing of this T cell receptor (beta chain) was carried out in a study of cytomegalovirus exposure and HLA in healthy donors. There are a few counts of this clone. Its target is not known. Germline V gene lookup returns CDR1 SGHAT and CDR2 FQDESV (reference sequence). CDR3 length equals 13 residues. V was clipped by 4 bases and J by 8 bases, with 11 bases between them. General study points: Per a prior analysis, the majority of TCR beta V segments were productive roughly 90% or roughly 30% of the time. Common viral pathogens were later found to be apparently linked to several of the most significant clusters.

It was with 60 Vbeta and 13 Jbeta primers that the PCR ran. Produced via immunoSEQ multiplex PCR; TCRdb's table is partial and in-frame only. The sample contains approximately 210,000 clones, about 80% of which appear only once. Each donor was healthy, and each was a bone marrow donor. Sequencing was carried out using PBMCs. This receptor was obtained from a male donor in good health and CMV-seronegative. This chain connects TRBV11-1 to TRBJ1-4; D perhaps matches TRBD1 (5 bases). The CDR3 DNA reads as TGTGCCAGCAGCTCCCCGACAGACGAAAAACTGTTTTTT. It is translated as CASSSPTDEKLFF.